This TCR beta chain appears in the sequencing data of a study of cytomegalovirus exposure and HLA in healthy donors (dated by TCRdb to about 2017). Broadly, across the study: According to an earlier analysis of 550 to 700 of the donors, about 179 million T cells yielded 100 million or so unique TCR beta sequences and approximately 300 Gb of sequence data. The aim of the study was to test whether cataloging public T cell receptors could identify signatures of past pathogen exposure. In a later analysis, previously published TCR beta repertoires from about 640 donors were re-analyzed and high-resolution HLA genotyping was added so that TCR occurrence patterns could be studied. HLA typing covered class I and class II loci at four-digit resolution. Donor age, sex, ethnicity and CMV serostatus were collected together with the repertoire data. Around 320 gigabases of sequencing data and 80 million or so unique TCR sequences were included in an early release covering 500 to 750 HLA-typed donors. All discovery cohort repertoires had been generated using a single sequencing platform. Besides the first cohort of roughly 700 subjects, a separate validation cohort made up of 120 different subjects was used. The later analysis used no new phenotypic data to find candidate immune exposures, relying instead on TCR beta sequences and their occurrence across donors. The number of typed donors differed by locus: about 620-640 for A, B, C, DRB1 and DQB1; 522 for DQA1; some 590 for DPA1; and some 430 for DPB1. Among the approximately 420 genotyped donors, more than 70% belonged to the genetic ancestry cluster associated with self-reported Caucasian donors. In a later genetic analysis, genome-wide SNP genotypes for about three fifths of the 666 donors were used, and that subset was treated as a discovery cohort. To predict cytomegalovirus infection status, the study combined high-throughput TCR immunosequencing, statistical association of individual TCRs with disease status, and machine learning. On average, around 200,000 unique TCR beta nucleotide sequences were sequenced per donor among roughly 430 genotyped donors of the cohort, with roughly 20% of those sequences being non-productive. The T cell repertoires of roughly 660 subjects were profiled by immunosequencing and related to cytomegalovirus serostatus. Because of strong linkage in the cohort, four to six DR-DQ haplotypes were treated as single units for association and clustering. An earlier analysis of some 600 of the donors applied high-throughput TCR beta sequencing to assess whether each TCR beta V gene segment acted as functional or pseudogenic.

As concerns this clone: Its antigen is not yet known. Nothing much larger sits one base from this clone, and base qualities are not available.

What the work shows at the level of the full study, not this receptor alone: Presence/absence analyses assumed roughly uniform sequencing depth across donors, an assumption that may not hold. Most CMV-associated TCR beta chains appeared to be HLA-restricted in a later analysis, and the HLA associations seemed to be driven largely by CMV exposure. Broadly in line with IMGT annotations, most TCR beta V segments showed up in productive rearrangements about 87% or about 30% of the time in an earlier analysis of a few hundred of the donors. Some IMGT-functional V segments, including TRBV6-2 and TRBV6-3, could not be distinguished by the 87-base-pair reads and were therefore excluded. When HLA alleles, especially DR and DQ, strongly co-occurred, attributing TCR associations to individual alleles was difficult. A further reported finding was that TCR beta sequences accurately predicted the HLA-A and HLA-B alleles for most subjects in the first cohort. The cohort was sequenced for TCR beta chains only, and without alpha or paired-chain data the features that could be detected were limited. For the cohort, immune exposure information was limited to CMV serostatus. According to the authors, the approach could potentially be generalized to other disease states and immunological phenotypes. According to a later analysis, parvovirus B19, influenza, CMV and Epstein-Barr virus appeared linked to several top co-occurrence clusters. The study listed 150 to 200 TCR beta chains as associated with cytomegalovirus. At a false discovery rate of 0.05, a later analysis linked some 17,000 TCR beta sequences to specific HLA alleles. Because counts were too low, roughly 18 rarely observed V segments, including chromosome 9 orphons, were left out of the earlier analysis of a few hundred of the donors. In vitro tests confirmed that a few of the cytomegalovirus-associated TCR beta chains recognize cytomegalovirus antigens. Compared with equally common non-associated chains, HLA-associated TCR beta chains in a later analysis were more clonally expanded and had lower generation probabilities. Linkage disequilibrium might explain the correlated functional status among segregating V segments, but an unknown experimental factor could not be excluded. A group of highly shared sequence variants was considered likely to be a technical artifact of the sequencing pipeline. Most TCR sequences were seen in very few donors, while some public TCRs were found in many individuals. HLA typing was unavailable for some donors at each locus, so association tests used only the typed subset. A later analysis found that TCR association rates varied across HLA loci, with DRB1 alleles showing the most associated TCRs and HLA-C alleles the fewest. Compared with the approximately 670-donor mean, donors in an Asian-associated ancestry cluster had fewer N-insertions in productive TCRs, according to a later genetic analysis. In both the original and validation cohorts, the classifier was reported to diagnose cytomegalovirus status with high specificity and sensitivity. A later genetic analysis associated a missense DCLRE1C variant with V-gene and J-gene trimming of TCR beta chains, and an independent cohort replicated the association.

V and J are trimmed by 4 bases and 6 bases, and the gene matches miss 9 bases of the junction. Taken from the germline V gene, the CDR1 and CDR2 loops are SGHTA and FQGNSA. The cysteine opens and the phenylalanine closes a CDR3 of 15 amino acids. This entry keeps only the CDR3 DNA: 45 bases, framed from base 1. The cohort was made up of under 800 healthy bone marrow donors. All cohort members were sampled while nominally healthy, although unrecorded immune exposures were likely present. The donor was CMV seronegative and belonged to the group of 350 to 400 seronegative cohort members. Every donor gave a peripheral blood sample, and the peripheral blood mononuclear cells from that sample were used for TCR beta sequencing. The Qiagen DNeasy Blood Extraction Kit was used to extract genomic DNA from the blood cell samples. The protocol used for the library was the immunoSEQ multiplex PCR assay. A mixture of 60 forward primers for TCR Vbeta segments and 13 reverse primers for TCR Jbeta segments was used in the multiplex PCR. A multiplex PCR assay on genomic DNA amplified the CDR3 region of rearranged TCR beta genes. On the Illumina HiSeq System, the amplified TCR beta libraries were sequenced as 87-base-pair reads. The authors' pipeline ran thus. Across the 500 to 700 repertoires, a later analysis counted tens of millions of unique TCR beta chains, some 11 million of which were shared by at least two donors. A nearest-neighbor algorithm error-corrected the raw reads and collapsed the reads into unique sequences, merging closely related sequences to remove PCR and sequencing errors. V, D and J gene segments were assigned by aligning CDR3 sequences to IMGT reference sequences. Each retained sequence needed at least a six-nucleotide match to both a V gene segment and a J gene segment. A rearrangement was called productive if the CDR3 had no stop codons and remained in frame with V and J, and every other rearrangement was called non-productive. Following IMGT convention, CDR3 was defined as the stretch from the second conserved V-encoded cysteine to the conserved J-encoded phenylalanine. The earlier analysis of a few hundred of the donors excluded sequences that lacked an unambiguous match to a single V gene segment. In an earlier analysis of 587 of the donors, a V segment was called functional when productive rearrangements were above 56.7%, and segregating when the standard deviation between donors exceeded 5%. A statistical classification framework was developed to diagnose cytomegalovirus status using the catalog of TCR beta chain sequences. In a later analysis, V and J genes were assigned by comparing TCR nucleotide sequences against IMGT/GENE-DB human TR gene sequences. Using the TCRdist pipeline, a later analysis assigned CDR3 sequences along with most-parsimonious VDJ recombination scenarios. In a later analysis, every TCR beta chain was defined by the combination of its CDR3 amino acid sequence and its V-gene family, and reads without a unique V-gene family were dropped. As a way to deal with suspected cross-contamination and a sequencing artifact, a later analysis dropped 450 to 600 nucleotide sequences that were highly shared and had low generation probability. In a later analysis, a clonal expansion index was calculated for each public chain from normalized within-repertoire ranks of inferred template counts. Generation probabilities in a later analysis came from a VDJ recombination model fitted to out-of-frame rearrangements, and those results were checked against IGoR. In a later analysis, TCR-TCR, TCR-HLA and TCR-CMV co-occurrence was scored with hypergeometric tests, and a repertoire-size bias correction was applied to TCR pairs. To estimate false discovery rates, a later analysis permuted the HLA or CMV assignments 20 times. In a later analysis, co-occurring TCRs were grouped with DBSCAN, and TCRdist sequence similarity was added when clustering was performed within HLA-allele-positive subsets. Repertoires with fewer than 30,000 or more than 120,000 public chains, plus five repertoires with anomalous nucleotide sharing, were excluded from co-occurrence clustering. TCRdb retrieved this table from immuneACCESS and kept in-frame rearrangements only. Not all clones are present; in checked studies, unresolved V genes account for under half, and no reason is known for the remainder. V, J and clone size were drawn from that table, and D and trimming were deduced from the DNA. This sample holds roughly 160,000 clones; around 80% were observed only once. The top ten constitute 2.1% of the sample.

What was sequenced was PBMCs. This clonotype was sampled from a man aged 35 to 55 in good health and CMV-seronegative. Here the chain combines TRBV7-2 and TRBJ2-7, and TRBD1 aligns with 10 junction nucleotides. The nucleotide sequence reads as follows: TGTGCCAGCAGCTCACTGGGACAGGGGCAGGGCGAGCAGTACTTC. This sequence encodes CASSSLGQGQGEQYF. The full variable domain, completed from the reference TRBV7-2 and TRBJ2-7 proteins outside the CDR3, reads GAGVSQSPSNKVTEKGKDVELRCDPISGHTALYWYRQSLGQGLEFLIYFQGNSAPDKSGLPSDRFSAERTGGSVSTLTIQRTQQEDSAVYLCASSSLGQGQGEQYFGPGTRLTVT.